These T cell receptor beta chains were read from a single sample in a study of blood T cell repertoires in COVID-19. The protocol was immunoSEQ multiplex PCR, while the TCRdb copy is restricted to in-frame clones and leaves out a portion. Of about 120,000 clones detected, about four fifths appear once; the ten largest clones hold roughly 10%. Sequencing was done on a sample of peripheral blood. Receptors originate from a human donor in a cohort sampled during active COVID-19. The CDR3 runs from the conserved cysteine through the conserved F or W. D genes are given only for firm matches. Expanded clones get a size class; other rows say once, few or many, or leave the size out.

D gene,clone size,J gene,V gene,CDR3 protein,CDR3 DNA
.,.,TRBJ2-6,TRBV19,CASSMYSSGANVLTF,TGTGCCAGTAGTATGTACAGCTCTGGGGCCAACGTCCTGACTTTC
.,once,TRBJ1-4,TRBV7-8,CASSPQGQGINEKLFF,TGTGCCAGCAGCCCACAAGGGCAGGGAATTAATGAAAAACTGTTTTTT
.,once,TRBJ2-3,TRBV19,CASSITRPTDTQYF,TGTGCCAGTAGTATTACGAGGCCCACAGATACGCAGTATTTT
TRBD1,many,TRBJ1-6,TRBV18,CASSPDYRGNSPLHF,TGTGCCAGCTCACCGGACTACAGGGGCAATTCACCCCTCCACTTT
TRBD1,.,TRBJ1-1,TRBV29-1,CSVHSRGSNTEAFF,TGCAGCGTTCACAGCAGGGGGTCGAACACTGAAGCTTTCTTT
TRBD2,.,TRBJ2-7,TRBV4-3,CASSQAYSGSFNEQYF,TGCGCCAGCAGCCAAGCTTATAGCGGGAGTTTCAACGAGCAGTACTTC
.,few,TRBJ1-1,TRBV11-3,CASSLDSGINTEAFF,TGTGCCAGCAGCTTAGATTCAGGGATAAACACTGAAGCTTTCTTT
TRBD1,few,TRBJ2-7,TRBV29-1,CSVSDRGHYEQYF,TGCAGCGTTTCAGACAGGGGACACTACGAGCAGTACTTC
.,.,TRBJ2-3,TRBV5-4,CASSLSSRGDTQYF,TGTGCCAGCAGCTTGTCGTCCAGGGGAGATACGCAGTATTTT
TRBD2,.,TRBJ2-7,TRBV27,CASSLFGAGGTPREQYF,TGTGCCAGCAGTTTATTTGGGGCGGGAGGGACTCCGCGGGAGCAGTACTTC
TRBD1,.,TRBJ2-1,TRBV28,CASRGGTGAYNEQFF,TGTGCCAGCAGGGGCGGGACAGGGGCCTACAATGAGCAGTTCTTC
.,.,TRBJ1-5,TRBV6-6,CASSPRNQPQHF,TGTGCCAGCAGCCCACGGAATCAGCCCCAGCATTTT
.,.,TRBJ2-1,TRBV3-1/TRBV3-2,CASSQFQSEQFF,TGTGCCAGCAGCCAATTTCAGTCTGAGCAGTTCTTC
TRBD1,.,TRBJ2-1,TRBV4-2,CASSQDTGEWNEQFF,TGTGCCAGCAGCCAAGATACAGGGGAGTGGAATGAGCAGTTCTTC
.,.,TRBJ2-2,TRBV6-2/TRBV6-3,CASSYQRVVGELFF,TGTGCCAGCAGTTACCAGAGGGTTGTCGGGGAGCTGTTTTTT
TRBD2,.,TRBJ2-2,TRBV9,CASSVVSGDTGELFF,TGTGCCAGCAGCGTAGTTAGCGGGGACACCGGGGAGCTGTTTTTT
TRBD2,medium-sized,TRBJ2-1,TRBV10-3,CAISEFGREIAGGPGEQFF,TGTGCCATCAGTGAGTTTGGCAGGGAGATAGCGGGAGGGCCAGGTGAGCAGTTCTTC
.,once,TRBJ2-7,TRBV5-5,CASSLAYSYEQYF,TGTGCCAGCAGCTTGGCCTACTCCTACGAGCAGTACTTC
TRBD1,.,TRBJ2-7,TRBV11-1,CASSLAKGHRGIHEQYF,TGTGCCAGCAGCTTAGCCAAAGGCCACAGGGGGATCCACGAGCAGTACTTC
.,.,TRBJ1-1,TRBV13,CASSPLGGGSPSVEAFF,TGTGCCAGCAGCCCTCTGGGGGGGGGTTCCCCTTCCGTTGAAGCTTTCTTT
.,.,TRBJ1-1,TRBV7-9,CASSPGLWADTEAFF,TGTGCCAGCAGCCCAGGACTTTGGGCGGACACTGAAGCTTTCTTT
.,.,TRBJ1-1,TRBV6-2/TRBV6-3,CASSSYQGKGVTEAFF,TGTGCCAGCAGTTCTTACCAGGGAAAAGGTGTCACTGAAGCTTTCTTT
TRBD2,.,TRBJ2-1,TRBV11-2,CASSQGLAGGPPSEQFF,TGTGCCAGCAGCCAAGGACTAGCGGGGGGCCCGCCATCTGAGCAGTTCTTC
TRBD1,.,TRBJ2-5,TRBV3-1/TRBV3-2,CASSQGQGKIETQYF,TGTGCCAGCAGCCAAGGACAGGGGAAAATCGAGACCCAGTACTTC
.,.,TRBJ1-5,TRBV6-2/TRBV6-3,CASSYSGGLNQPQHF,TGTGCCAGCAGTTACTCCGGCGGGTTGAATCAGCCCCAGCATTTT
TRBD1,.,TRBJ2-6,TRBV30,CAWTPGQGGVPGANVLTF,TGTGCCTGGACACCGGGACAGGGTGGGGTCCCTGGGGCCAACGTCCTGACTTTC
.,.,TRBJ1-2,TRBV4-2,CASSQGSGLDGYTF,TGTGCCAGCAGCCAAGGCTCAGGGCTTGATGGCTACACCTTC
TRBD1,.,TRBJ1-3,TRBV5-6,CASNDRGPGNTIYF,TGTGCCAGCAACGACAGGGGACCCGGAAACACCATATATTTT
.,.,TRBJ1-2,TRBV4-3,CASSRNGQITDGYTF,TGCGCCAGCAGCCGGAATGGACAAATTACTGATGGCTACACCTTC